Listed here are 8 T cell receptor beta chains from one sample, sequenced in a study of blood T cell repertoires in COVID-19. TCRdb keeps only in-frame clones here, not all; method: immunoSEQ multiplex PCR. The sample lists fewer than 110,000 clones; approximately 80% were seen once. The sequenced sample was peripheral blood. Source of these receptors: a human donor in a cohort sampled during active COVID-19.

The chain couples TRBV19 to TRBJ1-2, with TRBD1 matching 10 bases. The germline V gene encodes CDR1 LNHDA and CDR2 SQIVND (reference sequence). J was trimmed by 10 bases and V by 5 bases; bases with no gene match: 10. The CDR3 runs to 14 residues. CDR3 sequence reads: CASSLLGTGAAYTF. The CDR3 DNA is TGTGCCAGTAGTCTTCTTGGGACAGGGGCGGCCTACACCTTC.

The J gene is TRBJ2-2, the V gene TRBV19; D remains ambiguous. Trimming stripped 1 base from V and 1 base from J, with 7 bases between. Germline values: CDR1 LNHDA, CDR2 SQIVND (reference sequence). The length of the CDR3 is 15 residues. This chain's CDR3 is CASSIGVGNTGELFF. In DNA, the CDR3 is TGTGCCAGTAGTATAGGAGTCGGGAACACCGGGGAGCTGTTTTTT.

This chain joins TRBV29-1 and TRBJ1-1, with a tentative D call TRBD1 (5 bases). Trimming left V 3 bases short and J 4 bases short, with 9 bases between. CDR3 length equals 12 residues. The V gene's germline CDR1 is SQVTM and CDR2 ANQGSEA. CDR3 amino acids: CSVDWQGTEAFF. The CDR3 DNA reads TGCAGCGTTGATTGGCAGGGCACTGAAGCTTTCTTT.

V gene TRBV11-3 combines with J gene TRBJ2-5, with 15 bases aligning to TRBD2. Germline V lookup: CDR1 SGHNT, CDR2 YENEEA. CDR3 size: 17 residues. V trimming: 5 bases; J trimming: 4 bases; junction bases outside the gene matches: 8. The CDR3 loop is CASSPRTSGGARETQYF. CDR3 nucleotides: TGTGCCAGCAGCCCTCGGACTAGCGGGGGGGCCAGAGAGACCCAGTACTTC.

The chain is built from TRBV5-6 and TRBJ1-6; TRBD1 might be the D (5 bases). Germline CDR1 SGHDT, CDR2 YYEEEE. V lost 0 bases, J lost 7 bases, and 8 bases lay in between. The CDR3 extends over 14 amino acids. CDR3 sequence: CASSLDRGNSPLHF. DNA of the CDR3: TGTGCCAGCAGCTTGGATCGGGGGAATTCACCCCTCCACTTT.

The chain recombines TRBV18 with TRBJ2-7, with 9 bases that match TRBD1. The CDR3 length is 16 residues. Germline loops: CDR1 KGHSH, CDR2 LQKENI. Trimming at V came to 3 bases and at J to 3 bases, leaving 9 bases not matched to a gene. The CDR3 DNA reads TGTGCCAGCTCACCCATCTCCGGGACAGGGAACTACGAGCAGTACTTC. Amino acid sequence: CASSPISGTGNYEQYF.

The chain uses TRBV5-5 and TRBJ2-7, with 8 bases identical to TRBD1. V was clipped by 4 bases and J by 6 bases; unmatched bases: 12. From germline, CDR1 is SGHKS and CDR2 YYEKEE (reference sequence). The CDR3 runs 15 residues. CDR3 nucleotide sequence: TGTGCCAGCAGCACCGAAGGCAACAGGGGGTCCGAGCAGTACTTC. This codes for CASSTEGNRGSEQYF. Based on the CDR3 plus reference TRBV5-5 and TRBJ2-7, the full variable domain is DAGVTQSPTHLIKTRGQQVTLRCSPISGHKSVSWYQQVLGQGPQFIFQYYEKEERGRGNFPDRFSARQFPNYSSELNVNALLLGDSALYLCASSTEGNRGSEQYFGPGTRLTVT.

The chain carries TRBV12-3 or TRBV12-4 and TRBJ1-2, with D perhaps TRBD1 (6 bases). This CDR3 comprises 13 residues. The V gene lost 6 bases and the J gene lost 8 bases, with 16 bases spanning the gap. The DNA for the CDR3 is TGTGCCAGCAGCCTCGAAAGGGGGTACGGCTACACCTTC. This gives the protein CASSLERGYGYTF.